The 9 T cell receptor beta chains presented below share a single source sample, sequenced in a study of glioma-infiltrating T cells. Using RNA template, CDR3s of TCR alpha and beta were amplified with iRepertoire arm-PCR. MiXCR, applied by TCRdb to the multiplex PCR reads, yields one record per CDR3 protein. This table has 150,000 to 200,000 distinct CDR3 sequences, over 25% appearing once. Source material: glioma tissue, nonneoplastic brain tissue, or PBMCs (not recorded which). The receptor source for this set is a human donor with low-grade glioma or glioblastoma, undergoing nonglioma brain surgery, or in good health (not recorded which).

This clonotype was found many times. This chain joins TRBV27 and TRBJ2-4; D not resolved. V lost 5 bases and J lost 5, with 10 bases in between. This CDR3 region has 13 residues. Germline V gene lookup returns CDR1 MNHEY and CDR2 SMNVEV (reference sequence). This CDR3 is CASSQGRENIQYF. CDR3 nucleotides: TGTGCCAGCAGTCAAGGACGTGAAAACATTCAGTACTTC.

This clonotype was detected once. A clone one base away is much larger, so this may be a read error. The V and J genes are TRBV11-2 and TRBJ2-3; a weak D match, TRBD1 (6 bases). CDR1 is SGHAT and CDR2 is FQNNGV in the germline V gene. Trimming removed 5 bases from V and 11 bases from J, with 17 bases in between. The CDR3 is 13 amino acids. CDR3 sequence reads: CASSPQTGNKQYF. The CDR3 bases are TGTGCCAGCAGCCCCCAAACAGGGAATAAGCAGTATTTT. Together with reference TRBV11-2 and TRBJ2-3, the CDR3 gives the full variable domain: EAGVAQSPRYKIIEKRQSVAFWCNPISGHATLYWYQQILGQGPKLLIQFQNNGVVDDSQLPKDRFSAERLKGVDSTLKIQPAKLEDSAVYLCASSPQTGNKQYFGPGTRLTVL.

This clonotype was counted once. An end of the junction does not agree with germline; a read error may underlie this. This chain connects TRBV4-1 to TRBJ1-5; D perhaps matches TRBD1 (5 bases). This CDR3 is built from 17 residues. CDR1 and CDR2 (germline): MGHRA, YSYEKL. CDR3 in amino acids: CASSHAMGRVRNQPKHF. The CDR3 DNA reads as TGCGCCAGCAGCCACGCAATGGGGCGGGTTCGCAATCAGCCCAAGCATTTT.

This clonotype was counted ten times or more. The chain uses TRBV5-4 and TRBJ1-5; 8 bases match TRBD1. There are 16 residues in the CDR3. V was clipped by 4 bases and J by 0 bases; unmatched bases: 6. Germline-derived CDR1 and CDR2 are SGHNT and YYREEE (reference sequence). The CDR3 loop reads CASSAGTGGSNQPQHF. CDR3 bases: TGTGCCAGCAGCGCAGGGACAGGCGGTAGCAATCAGCCCCAGCATTTT.

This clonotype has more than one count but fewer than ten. The CDR3 DNA follows: TGCGCCAGCAGCTTTGCTTCAGGGGCTCTGACAGATACGCAGTATTTT. This translates into CASSFASGALTDTQYF. The chain carries TRBV5-1 and TRBJ2-3; maybe TRBD1 (6 bases). V shed 2 bases and J shed 3 bases, with 16 bases lying between them. The CDR3 has 16 residues. The germline V gene has CDR1 SGHRS and CDR2 YFSETQ.

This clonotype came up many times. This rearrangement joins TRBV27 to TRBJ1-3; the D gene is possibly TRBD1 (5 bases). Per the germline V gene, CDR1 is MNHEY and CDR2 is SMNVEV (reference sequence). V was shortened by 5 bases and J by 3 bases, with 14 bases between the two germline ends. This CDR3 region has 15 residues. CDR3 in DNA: TGTGCCAGCAGTCCGACGTGGGGCCGTGGAAACACCATATATTTT. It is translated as CASSPTWGRGNTIYF.

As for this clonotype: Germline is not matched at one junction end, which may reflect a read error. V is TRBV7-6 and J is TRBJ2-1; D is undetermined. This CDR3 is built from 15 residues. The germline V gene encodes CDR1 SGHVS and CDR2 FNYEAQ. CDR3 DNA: TGTGCCAGCAGCTTAGACCCGTTCTCCTACAATGAGCAGCTCTTC. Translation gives CASSLDPFSYNEQLF.

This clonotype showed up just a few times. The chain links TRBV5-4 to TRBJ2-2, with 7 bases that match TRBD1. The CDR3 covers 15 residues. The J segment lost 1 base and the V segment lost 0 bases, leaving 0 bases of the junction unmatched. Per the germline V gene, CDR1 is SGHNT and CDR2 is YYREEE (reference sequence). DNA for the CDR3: TGTGCCAGCAGCTTGGGGGACAGGAACACCGGGGAGCTGTTTTTT. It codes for CASSLGDRNTGELFF.

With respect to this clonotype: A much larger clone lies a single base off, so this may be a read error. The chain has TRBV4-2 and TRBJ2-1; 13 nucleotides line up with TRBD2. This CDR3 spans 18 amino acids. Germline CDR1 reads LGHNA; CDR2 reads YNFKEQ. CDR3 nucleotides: TGTGCCATCAGCCAAGATCCCTCACTAGCGGGAGGGGAAAATGAGCAGTTCTTC. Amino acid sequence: CAISQDPSLAGGENEQFF.